The 8 T cell receptor beta chains in this list originate from one sample, sequenced in a study of monozygotic twins with inflammatory bowel disease (dated by TCRdb to the late 2010s). To prepare the library, 5' RACE was applied. Sequencing used an Illumina HiSeq 2500. TCRdb reprocessed the reads into one record per CDR3 protein sequence, lacking DNA. The table of this sample itemizes some 190,000 distinct CDR3 sequences. Jointly, the top ten make up under 8.5% of the sample. The sample taken for sequencing was blood. The receptors stem from a human donor with ulcerative colitis or Crohn's disease, or a healthy co-twin of an affected twin (not recorded which).

CDR3 in amino acids: CASSLPGTGGRQGYTF. The chain links TRBV5-1 to TRBJ1-2; TCRdb calls TRBD1, which cannot be checked without DNA. From germline, CDR1 is SGHRS and CDR2 YFSETQ. CDR3 length: 16 amino acids. The variable domain in full, completed from reference TRBV5-1 and TRBJ1-2, reads KAGVTQTPRYLIKTRGQQVTLSCSPISGHRSVSWYQQTPGQGLQFLFEYFSETQRNKGNFPGRFSGRQFSNSRSEMNVSTLELGDSALYLCASSLPGTGGRQGYTFGSGTRLTVV.

The V gene is TRBV18, the J gene TRBJ2-1; TCRdb's assignment of TRBD2 cannot be checked, as there is no DNA. The CDR3 contains 18 residues. Germline CDR1 reads KGHSH; CDR2 reads LQKENI. CDR3 sequence: CASSPPGLAGGPGNEQFF. The full variable domain, in which reference TRBV18 and TRBJ2-1 provide the parts outside the CDR3, is NAGVMQNPRHLVRRRGQEARLRCSPMKGHSHVYWYRQLPEEGLKFMVYLQKENIIDESGMPKERFSAEFPKEGPSILRIQQVVRGDSAAYFCASSPPGLAGGPGNEQFFGPGTRLTVL.

The chain recombines TRBV18 with TRBJ1-6; the D call of TRBD1 rests on TCRdb alone, since no DNA is present to check it. This CDR3 has 16 amino acids. Germline V gene sequence: CDR1 KGHSH, CDR2 LQKENI. This CDR3 reads CASSLSTGGYNSPLHF.

This sequence joins TRBV28 and TRBJ1-6. This CDR3 region has 15 residues. Germline CDR1 is MDHEN and CDR2 is SYDVKM. CDR3 sequence reads: CASSLSQGLYSPLHF. Full variable domain (remainder filled in from reference TRBV28 and TRBJ1-6): DVKVTQSSRYLVKRTGEKVFLECVQDMDHENMFWYRQDPGLGLRLIYFSYDVKMKEKGDIPEGYSVSREKKERFSLILESASTNQTSMYLCASSLSQGLYSPLHFGNGTRLTVT.

The V call is TRBV6-2 or TRBV6-3, the J call TRBJ1-1; the D call from TCRdb, TRBD1, cannot be confirmed without DNA. This CDR3 has 14 amino acids. Germline CDR1 and CDR2: MNHEY and SVGEGT. The CDR3: CASSTDRDVPEAFF.

The J gene is TRBJ2-5, the V gene TRBV5-4; TCRdb picks TRBD2, but there is no DNA to check that call. Germline V lookup: CDR1 SGHNT, CDR2 YYREEE (reference sequence). The CDR3 covers 14 residues. CDR3 region: CASSWSAGGETQYF.

V usage is TRBV7-9 and J usage is TRBJ1-1. Germline values: CDR1 SEHNR, CDR2 FQNEAQ (reference sequence). This CDR3 region has 12 residues. The CDR3 sequence: CASSLLGAEAFF.

The J gene is TRBJ1-4, the V gene TRBV25-1; TCRdb lists TRBD1, though no DNA is available to test this call. The CDR3 spans 16 residues. The germline V gene has CDR1 MGHDK and CDR2 SYGVNS. CDR3 loop: CASSKGQPGGYEKLFF.